A single sample is the source of the 16 T cell receptor beta chains below, sequenced in a study of CD8 T cells in ankylosing spondylitis. TCRdb itself ran the 5' RACE reads through MiXCR, one entry per CDR3 protein. The top ten clones hold under 8% of a sample with 250,000 or so distinct CDR3 sequences, about 10% of them seen once. Sequencing was performed on blood, either unsorted or a sorted T cell fraction (not recorded which). Source of these receptors: a male donor with ankylosing spondylitis or in good health (not recorded which).

The rearrangement joins TRBV7-8 to TRBJ2-2, with D unclear. This CDR3 region has 15 residues. Germline CDR1 is SGHVS and CDR2 is FQNEAQ. The germline V and J ends were trimmed by 5 bases and 4 bases, with 14 bases remaining between them. The CDR3 DNA reads TGTGCCAGCAGCGGCAACCTAGGGATCACCGGGGAGCTGTTTTTT. It specifies CASSGNLGITGELFF.

The genes are TRBV4-2 and TRBJ2-1; D is uncertain. Germline-derived CDR1 and CDR2 are LGHNA and YNFKEQ. This CDR3 region has 15 residues. V lost 0 bases and J 7 bases, leaving 13 bases between the germline ends. The CDR3 nucleotides are TGTGCCAGCAGCCAAGAAAACTACTCTGGGAATGAGCAGTTCTTC. Protein sequence: CASSQENYSGNEQFF.

With respect to this clonotype: Its ends do not fully match the called genes, so a read error is possible. The genes are TRBV10-3 and TRBJ1-2; TRBD1 agrees at 7 bases. This CDR3 is 16 amino acids long. Germline CDR1 and CDR2: ENHRY and SYGVKD. The CDR3 loop is CAISESGDRANHGYTF. For the CDR3, the DNA is TGTGCCATCAGTGAGTCTGGTGACAGGGCTAACCATGGCTACACCTTC.

Concerning this clonotype: Given a much more abundant clone one base away, this may be a read error. This rearrangement joins TRBV6-5 to TRBJ2-3; D unresolved. Between the trimmed V and J ends, which lost 0 bases and 3 bases, there was a span of 7 bases. The length of the CDR3 is 14 residues. Germline-derived CDR1 and CDR2 are MNHEY and SVGAGI. CDR3 residues: CASSYSSWTDTQYF. CDR3 bases: TGTGCCAGCAGTTACTCGTCCTGGACAGATACGCAGTATTTT.

This chain links TRBV11-3 with TRBJ1-1; weak D call: TRBD1 (5 bases). The V and J ends lost 5 bases and 3 bases respectively, with 13 bases between them. In germline, CDR1 is SGHNT, CDR2 YENEEA. The length of the CDR3 is 14 residues. The CDR3 here is CASSQGIGDTEAFF. DNA for the CDR3: TGTGCCAGCAGCCAAGGGATAGGGGACACTGAAGCTTTCTTT.

This clonotype was seen repeatedly, ten times or more. The V gene is TRBV25-1, the J gene TRBJ2-5; D could derive from TRBD1 or TRBD2 (6 bases each). V lost 3 bases to trimming and J lost 3 bases, with 17 bases between them. Germline V lookup: CDR1 MGHDK, CDR2 SYGVNS. The length of the CDR3 is 16 residues. The CDR3 reads CASSDPETGGKETQYF. The CDR3 DNA sequence: TGTGCCAGCAGTGACCCCGAGACAGGAGGGAAAGAGACCCAGTACTTC.

This clonotype was picked up many times. This rearrangement joins TRBV29-1 to TRBJ2-1; 10 nucleotides match TRBD2. CDR3 size: 15 residues. Germline lookup yields CDR1 SQVTM and CDR2 ANQGSEA. V lost 1 base to trimming and J lost 0 bases; unmatched junction nucleotides: 0. CDR3 sequence: CSVEGLAGSYNEQFF. In nucleotides, the CDR3 is TGCAGCGTTGAAGGACTAGCGGGCTCCTACAATGAGCAGTTCTTC.

The rearrangement joins TRBV28 to TRBJ2-7; TRBD2 matches at 7 bases. The CDR3 is 15 amino acids. The V gene end was trimmed by 4 bases and the J gene end by 3 bases; junction bases not matched to a gene: 9. Germline assignment: CDR1 MDHEN and CDR2 SYDVKM. CDR3 nucleotides: TGTGCCAGCAGTTCGAGCAGGGAGGGACTCTACGAGCAGTACTTC. Its translation is CASSSSREGLYEQYF.

This clonotype was counted ten times or more. The chain is built from TRBV9 and TRBJ1-1; TRBD1 matches 9 bases. The germline CDR1 and CDR2 sequences are SGDLS and YYNGEE. The junction had 10 bases not matched to a gene; V was cut back by 3 bases and J by 7 bases. The CDR3 has 15 amino acids. CDR3 protein: CASSEGTTGGGEAFF. The CDR3 nucleotides read TGTGCCAGCAGCGAAGGAACTACAGGGGGCGGTGAAGCTTTCTTT. The complete variable domain, with remaining parts taken from reference TRBV9 and TRBJ1-1, reads DSGVTQTPKHLITATGQRVTLRCSPRSGDLSVYWYQQSLDQGLQFLIQYYNGEERAKGNILERFSAQQFPDLHSELNLSSLELGDSALYFCASSEGTTGGGEAFFGQGTRLTVV.

This clonotype was seen ten or more times. This sequence joins TRBV19 and TRBJ1-2; 8 nucleotides agree with TRBD1. The V gene end was trimmed by 7 bases and the J gene end by 6 bases; junction bases not matched to a gene: 13. This CDR3 has 15 amino acids. From germline, CDR1 is LNHDA and CDR2 SQIVND (reference sequence). CDR3 region: CASNTRTGKENGYTF. The CDR3 DNA follows: TGTGCCAGTAATACCCGGACAGGGAAAGAGAATGGCTACACCTTC.

This clonotype appeared many times. V usage is TRBV4-1 and J usage is TRBJ2-1; D call uncertain. From germline, CDR1 is MGHRA and CDR2 YSYEKL. V was clipped by 2 bases and J by 6 bases, with 17 bases between them. The CDR3 has 16 residues. The CDR3 is CASSQRLLPMGNEQFF. CDR3 in DNA: TGCGCCAGCAGCCAAAGATTACTACCCATGGGCAATGAGCAGTTCTTC.

The V and J genes are TRBV9 and TRBJ1-1; D not resolved. The CDR3 consists of 14 residues. The germline V gene has CDR1 SGDLS and CDR2 YYNGEE. V gave up 3 bases and J gave up 6 bases, with 15 bases separating them. The CDR3 nucleotides read TGTGCCAGCAGCGCCTCGGGGAGTTTACCTGAAGCTTTCTTT. Amino acid sequence: CASSASGSLPEAFF.

This clonotype has ten or more counts. The chain uses TRBV12-3 or TRBV12-4 and TRBJ2-2; D may be TRBD2 (6 bases). CDR3 length: 14 amino acids. V was clipped by 3 bases and J by 5 bases, with 10 bases between them. CDR3 residues: CASSFSRGTGELFF. The CDR3, as DNA: TGTGCCAGCAGTTTCTCACGGGGGACCGGGGAGCTGTTTTTT.

The chain uses TRBV9 and TRBJ2-5; 11 bases are shared with TRBD2. The V gene's germline CDR1 is SGDLS and CDR2 YYNGEE. Trimming took 0 bases from V and 5 from J; bases not matched to a gene: 6. This CDR3 is 16 amino acids long. The CDR3 coding sequence is TGTGCCAGCAGCGTAGGAATAGCGGGGGGGACTGAGACCCAGTACTTC. It is translated as CASSVGIAGGTETQYF.

This clonotype has a handful of counts. The chain carries TRBV12-3 or TRBV12-4 and TRBJ1-1; the D is unclear. V was shortened by 5 bases and J by 3 bases, with 13 bases between the two germline ends. CDR3 length: 14 residues. The CDR3 here is CASSRSGFYTEAFF. CDR3 nucleotide sequence: TGTGCCAGCAGTCGAAGCGGGTTCTACACTGAAGCTTTCTTT.

This chain uses TRBV5-1 with TRBJ1-1; a possible D gene is TRBD1 (6 bases). The CDR3 contains 15 residues. Between the trimmed V and J ends, which lost 1 base and 0 bases, there was a span of 10 bases. Germline CDR1 is SGHRS and CDR2 is YFSETQ. The DNA of the CDR3 is TGCGCCAGCAGCTTGAGAGGGGGGATGAACACTGAAGCTTTCTTT. Amino acids: CASSLRGGMNTEAFF.